The sequence of this T cell receptor beta chain was determined in a study of T cell responses to AZD1222 COVID-19 vaccine. Findings of the study overall: Donors were chiefly white British, with a greater number of females, and clonal diversity was perhaps underestimated.

Regarding this clone: Its antigen is not identified.

TCRdb's table, derived via immunoSEQ multiplex PCR, lists solely in-frame clones and lacks some. The sample lists around 99,000 clones; about nine tenths were seen once. The sequence was obtained from an adult who received the AZD1222 COVID-19 vaccine. Sequencing was performed on peripheral blood, taken 28 days after the second AZD1222 dose.

CDR3 nucleotide sequence: TGCGCCAGCAGCTTGGACAGCAACACGATCAATGAGCAGTTCTTC. It specifies CASSLDSNTINEQFF. The chain uses TRBV5-1 and TRBJ2-1; D remains ambiguous. This CDR3 contains 15 residues. Germline loops: CDR1 SGHRS, CDR2 YFSETQ. V was pared by 0 bases and J by 6 bases, with 13 bases between.